The clone carrying this T cell receptor (beta chain) has just a few counts. The target antigen is unknown. With V trimmed by 1 base and J by 4 bases, 4 bases remained unmatched. The CDR3 has 15 amino acids. Germline V gene sequence: CDR1 SGHAT, CDR2 FQNNGV. PCR employed 60 Vbeta and 13 Jbeta primers. Measured with immunoSEQ multiplex PCR; TCRdb has only the in-frame clones, and not every one. The sample shows about 120,000 clones, 50% to 75% of them seen only once. This entry belongs to a study of cytomegalovirus exposure and HLA in healthy donors. Study-wide results and caveats: An analysis that came later showed most CMV-associated TCR beta chains appearing HLA-restricted.

Sequences were obtained from PBMCs. This TCR was sampled from a woman in her forties in good health and CMV-seropositive. The rearrangement joins TRBV11-2 to TRBJ1-1, with 9 bases fitting TRBD1. CDR3 DNA: TGTGCCAGCAGCTTAGTGGGACAGGGCCTCACTGAAGCTTTCTTT. This codes for CASSLVGQGLTEAFF.